These 18 T cell receptor beta chains were sequenced from one sample in a study of shared clonotypes between healthy human individuals. Sequenced by immunoSEQ multiplex PCR; TCRdb stores in-frame clones only, minus some. This sample has about 710,000 clones, with more than 70% found just once. The sequencing input was memory CD4+ T cells sorted from blood. Subset indicated: CD45RA-negative fraction. Receptor source: a woman in her 30s in good health.

The chain is built from TRBV19 and TRBJ1-1; 7 bases are a match to TRBD1. The CDR3 spans 17 residues. Germline V gene lookup returns CDR1 LNHDA and CDR2 SQIVND (reference sequence). The V and J ends lost 7 bases and 11 bases, in that order; junction bases with no gene match: 25. CDR3 DNA: TGTGCCAGTACCCCGATACAACAGGGGCTACCTCTTCGAAGGGCTTTCTTT. Its protein product is CASTPIQQGLPLRRAFF.

The rearrangement links TRBV6-5 to TRBJ2-7, with D uncertain. Germline V gives CDR1 MNHEY, CDR2 SVGAGI. Trimming left V 2 bases short and J 4 bases short, with 9 bases between. This CDR3 comprises 13 residues. The CDR3 DNA follows: TGTGCCAGCAGTTACGGGCTAGGATACGAGCAGTACTTC. It specifies CASSYGLGYEQYF.

The chain has TRBV2 and TRBJ2-7; TRBD1 matches 8 bases. The V gene end was trimmed by 1 base and the J gene end by 1 base; junction bases not matched to a gene: 9. CDR3 length equals 17 residues. Germline V gives CDR1 SNHLY, CDR2 FYNNEI. The CDR3 spells CASSEGSPWTGSYEQYF. In nucleotides, the CDR3 is TGTGCCAGCAGTGAAGGCTCCCCCTGGACAGGGTCCTACGAGCAGTACTTC.

V and J are TRBV6-5 and TRBJ1-2; 7 bases agree with TRBD1. The CDR3 has 14 amino acids. Trimming cost V 5 bases and J 4 bases; bases outside gene matches: 7. Germline V gives CDR1 MNHEY, CDR2 SVGAGI. The CDR3 here is CASSQPGQAYGYTF. CDR3 nucleotide sequence: TGTGCCAGCAGTCAACCTGGACAGGCCTATGGCTACACCTTC.

The V and J genes are TRBV10-3 and TRBJ1-1, with a tentative D call TRBD1 (5 bases). The CDR3 runs to 15 residues. Per the germline V gene, CDR1 is ENHRY and CDR2 is SYGVKD. Trimming shortened V by 0 bases and J by 1 base, and 9 bases separated the two germline ends. CDR3 residues: CAISESGGSNTEAFF. The CDR3 DNA reads TGTGCCATCAGTGAGTCGGGGGGGTCGAACACTGAAGCTTTCTTT.

The V call is TRBV18, the J call TRBJ1-1; D is ambiguous. This CDR3 spans 13 amino acids. V was trimmed by 6 bases and J by 4 bases, leaving 12 bases between them. Germline assignment: CDR1 KGHSH and CDR2 LQKENI. The CDR3 region is CASSPGPGTEAFF. CDR3 coding DNA: TGTGCCAGCTCCCCCGGGCCCGGCACTGAAGCTTTCTTT. Full variable domain (missing parts from reference TRBV18 and TRBJ1-1): NAGVMQNPRHLVRRRGQEARLRCSPMKGHSHVYWYRQLPEEGLKFMVYLQKENIIDESGMPKERFSAEFPKEGPSILRIQQVVRGDSAAYFCASSPGPGTEAFFGQGTRLTVV.

V and J are TRBV6-6 and TRBJ2-3, with D possibly being TRBD2 (6 bases). The CDR3 is made up of 16 amino acids. The germline V and J ends were trimmed by 0 bases and 0 bases, with 10 bases remaining between them. Germline V lookup: CDR1 MNHNY, CDR2 SVGAGI (reference sequence). The CDR3 bases are TGTGCCAGCAGTTACTCGTCCAGCGGGAGCACAGATACGCAGTATTTT. This encodes CASSYSSSGSTDTQYF.

This chain connects TRBV19 to TRBJ1-5, with D uncertain. From germline, CDR1 is LNHDA and CDR2 SQIVND (reference sequence). Trimming pared 6 bases from V and 4 bases from J, leaving 16 bases between. This CDR3 contains 15 residues. CDR3 in amino acids: CASRLSFAVNQPQHF. Here the CDR3 DNA reads TGTGCCAGTAGGCTTAGCTTCGCAGTTAATCAGCCCCAGCATTTT.

V gene TRBV11-2 combines with J gene TRBJ1-2, with D maybe TRBD1 (5 bases). The V gene lost 1 base and the J gene lost 2 bases, with 11 bases spanning the gap. The CDR3 sequence is 15 residues long. CDR1 SGHAT and CDR2 FQNNGV come from the germline V gene. The CDR3 here is CASSLAVTENYGYTF. CDR3 bases: TGTGCCAGCAGCTTAGCGGTGACAGAAAACTATGGCTACACCTTC.

The CDR3 DNA sequence: TGCAGCGTTTCGGGACAGGGAGCTCGAGAGCAGTACTTC. The encoded protein is CSVSGQGAREQYF. The chain joins TRBV29-1 to TRBJ2-7; 9 bases fit TRBD1. The CDR3 has 13 amino acids. V lost 5 bases, J lost 7 bases, and 9 bases stayed unmatched. The germline V gene has CDR1 SQVTM and CDR2 ANQGSEA.

The chain links TRBV29-1 to TRBJ2-5; 13 bases are shared with TRBD2. The CDR3 has 15 amino acids. Germline CDR1 is SQVTM and CDR2 is ANQGSEA. The V gene end was trimmed by 6 bases and the J gene end by 5 bases; junction bases not matched to a gene: 9. CDR3 nucleotide sequence: TGCAGCGTGGATGGACTAGCGGGAGTCGGGGAGACCCAGTACTTC. This gives the protein CSVDGLAGVGETQYF.

The chain links TRBV5-1 to TRBJ2-5; the match to TRBD1 covers 7 bases. The CDR3 runs 15 residues. V dropped 0 bases and J dropped 1; count of bases not matched to a gene: 3. Germline loops: CDR1 SGHRS, CDR2 YFSETQ. The CDR3 loop is CASSLGTGIQETQYF. Written as DNA, the CDR3 is TGCGCCAGCAGCTTGGGGACAGGTATCCAAGAGACCCAGTACTTC.

The table lists this clone with a few counts. Written as DNA, the CDR3 is TGTGCCAGTAGTCTACGGACAGTAAACTATGGCTACACCTTC. It yields the protein CASSLRTVNYGYTF. The chain joins TRBV19 to TRBJ1-2; TRBD1 might be the D (6 bases). Germline lookup yields CDR1 LNHDA and CDR2 SQIVND (reference sequence). Trimming removed 5 bases from V and 2 bases from J, with 12 bases in between. The CDR3 totals 14 residues.

The chain couples TRBV18 to TRBJ1-2, with D possibly being TRBD1 (6 bases). The CDR3 totals 14 residues. V was pared by 3 bases and J by 3 bases, with 11 bases between. From germline, CDR1 is KGHSH and CDR2 LQKENI. The CDR3 nucleotides read TGTGCCAGCTCACCGACAGGCTCGGACTATGGCTACACCTTC. This sequence encodes CASSPTGSDYGYTF.

The chain combines TRBV11-2 with TRBJ1-3; 8 bases fit TRBD1. The germline gives CDR1 SGHAT, CDR2 FQNNGV. The ends lost 4 bases at V and 2 bases at J; junction bases unmatched: 4. The CDR3 sequence is 15 residues long. CDR3 residues: CASSYGTGAGNTIYF. Here the CDR3 DNA reads TGTGCCAGCAGCTACGGGACAGGTGCTGGAAACACCATATATTTT.

V gene TRBV5-5 combines with J gene TRBJ1-3; D ambiguous. The germline gives CDR1 SGHKS, CDR2 YYEKEE (reference sequence). This CDR3 comprises 12 residues. Trimming took off 5 bases at V and 2 bases at J, with 5 bases between the two ends. CDR3 residues: CASSPAGNTIYF. The DNA for the CDR3 is TGTGCCAGCAGTCCAGCTGGAAACACCATATATTTT.

This clone was seen a few times. The CDR3 region is CASSLPGQGRGYTF. The CDR3 DNA sequence: TGCGCCAGCAGCCTACCGGGACAGGGGAGAGGCTACACCTTC. The chain carries TRBV4-1 and TRBJ1-2, with 10 bases aligning to TRBD1. V lost 4 bases and J lost 8; bases outside the gene matches: 7. The CDR3 is made up of 14 amino acids. Germline V gives CDR1 MGHRA, CDR2 YSYEKL.

CDR3 sequence (DNA): TGTGCCTGGAGCGGGGAGGGTCAGCCCCAGCATTTT. Its translation is CAWSGEGQPQHF. The rearrangement joins TRBV30 to TRBJ1-5; D gene unclear. The CDR3 spans 12 residues. Germline CDR1 is GTSNPN and CDR2 is SVGIG (reference sequence). The V end was cut by 3 bases, the J end by 6 bases, with 9 bases between.